The 32 T cell receptor beta chains below come from one sample, sequenced in a study of long-term antiretroviral therapy in people with HIV (dated by TCRdb to the early 2020s). The immunoSEQ hsTCRB v3.0 assay was used at survey level resolution for TRB variable region sequencing. In its TCRdb copy, this immuneACCESS table keeps in-frame sequences only and misses some clones. Where compared with another copy, unresolved V genes explain less than half of these, and the others have no known cause. The sample data list 20,000 to 30,000 clones, and 65% to 80% of these were observed just once. Together, the top ten hold 9% to 10% of the sample. The material was unsorted PBMCs, obtained 1.2 years after starting antiretroviral therapy. These receptors originate from a middle-aged woman with HIV.

By sample fraction, this clone is medium-sized. V gene TRBV9 combines with J gene TRBJ2-3; TRBD2 matches 7 bases. V dropped 0 bases and J dropped 4; count of bases not matched to a gene: 2. The CDR3 sequence is 14 residues long. CDR1 is SGDLS and CDR2 is YYNGEE in the germline V gene. The CDR3 sequence: CASSVEAGADTQYF. The CDR3 DNA follows: TGTGCCAGCAGCGTAGAGGCGGGAGCAGATACGCAGTATTTT.

The V gene is TRBV2, the J gene TRBJ1-4; D is undetermined. V lost 6 bases to trimming and J lost 8 bases, with 16 bases between them. The germline gives CDR1 SNHLY, CDR2 FYNNEI. The CDR3 extends over 14 amino acids. Here the CDR3 DNA reads TGTGCCAGCAGGACTCTAGGGAGTACGGAAAAACTGTTTTTT. As protein: CASRTLGSTEKLFF.

This clone is termed medium-sized. The gene calls are TRBV9 and TRBJ1-4, with D unclear. Trimming took off 3 bases at V and 3 bases at J, with 6 bases between the two ends. The CDR3 covers 13 residues. Per the germline V gene, CDR1 is SGDLS and CDR2 is YYNGEE. The CDR3 sequence is CASSAGPNEKLFF. CDR3 sequence (DNA): TGTGCCAGCAGCGCCGGTCCTAATGAAAAACTGTTTTTT.

This sequence joins TRBV19 and TRBJ1-6, with 7 bases identical to TRBD1. V shed 7 bases, J shed 7 bases, and the junction held 10 bases outside the gene matches. This CDR3 contains 15 residues. Germline CDR1 is LNHDA and CDR2 is SQIVND (reference sequence). CDR3 nucleotides: TGTGCCAGTAACCCCCAGGGACAGCTAAATTCACCCCTCCACTTT. Its protein is CASNPQGQLNSPLHF.

This chain joins TRBV4-1 and TRBJ2-5; D may match TRBD1 or TRBD2 (5 bases each). In germline, CDR1 is MGHRA, CDR2 YSYEKL. The CDR3 extends over 15 amino acids. The V end was cut by 4 bases, the J end by 5 bases, with 17 bases between. DNA for the CDR3: TGCGCCAGCAGCCGAGCACGGGACCCCGGCGAGACCCAGTACTTC. The encoded protein is CASSRARDPGETQYF.

This sequence joins TRBV27 and TRBJ2-3, with D maybe TRBD2 (5 bases). V was cut by 7 bases and J by 4 bases, with 18 bases left in between. The germline V gene encodes CDR1 MNHEY and CDR2 SMNVEV (reference sequence). This CDR3 region has 15 residues. This CDR3 is CASTTRGSGPDTQYF. Here the CDR3 DNA reads TGTGCCAGCACCACTCGAGGGTCGGGCCCAGATACGCAGTATTTT.

The V gene is TRBV27, the J gene TRBJ1-1; D is ambiguous. The CDR3 is 15 amino acids. The germline V gene encodes CDR1 MNHEY and CDR2 SMNVEV (reference sequence). The V end was cut by 2 bases, the J end by 5 bases, with 15 bases between. In DNA form, the CDR3 reads TGTGCCAGCAGTTTACCCCCCGGATATGGTACTGAAGCTTTCTTT. Amino acid sequence: CASSLPPGYGTEAFF.

J is TRBJ2-7 and V is TRBV5-1, with D possibly being TRBD1 (5 bases). V shed 0 bases and J shed 0 bases, with 10 bases lying between them. Germline assignment: CDR1 SGHRS and CDR2 YFSETQ. The CDR3 is 15 residues long. The CDR3 here is CASSLGQSSSYEQYF. The CDR3, as DNA: TGCGCCAGCAGCTTGGGACAGTCGAGCTCCTACGAGCAGTACTTC.

This chain connects TRBV9 to TRBJ2-3; the D gene is possibly TRBD1 (6 bases). CDR3 size: 14 residues. V shed 4 bases and J shed 1 base, with 10 bases lying between them. Germline-derived CDR1 and CDR2 are SGDLS and YYNGEE. As DNA, the CDR3 is TGTGCCAGCAGCCAGGGGTCTGGCACAGATACGCAGTATTTT. Protein: CASSQGSGTDTQYF.

V and J are TRBV28 and TRBJ1-5, with no clear D. The CDR3 is made up of 14 amino acids. The V gene's germline CDR1 is MDHEN and CDR2 SYDVKM. Trimming stripped 2 bases from V and 3 bases from J, with 8 bases between. The CDR3 sequence: CASSLPAINQPQHF. The CDR3 bases are TGTGCCAGCAGTTTACCCGCGATCAATCAGCCCCAGCATTTT.

The rearrangement uses TRBV11-3 and TRBJ2-7, with 8 bases lining up with TRBD1. CDR3 length equals 15 residues. Germline lookup yields CDR1 SGHNT and CDR2 YENEEA. The J segment lost 2 bases and the V segment lost 3 bases, leaving 6 bases of the junction unmatched. The CDR3 nucleotides are TGTGCCAGCAGCTTGCCGGACAGGGTGCCCTACGAGCAGTACTTC. Translation gives CASSLPDRVPYEQYF.

V is TRBV5-1 and J is TRBJ2-7; D not certain. V was clipped by 4 bases and J by 6 bases, with 20 bases between them. This CDR3 has 15 residues. From germline, CDR1 is SGHRS and CDR2 YFSETQ. The CDR3 is CASSVVIGDASEQYF. DNA for the CDR3: TGCGCCAGCAGCGTGGTAATAGGAGACGCGAGCGAGCAGTACTTC.

The chain joins TRBV5-1 to TRBJ1-2; 11 nucleotides agree with TRBD1. With V trimmed by 5 bases and J by 2 bases, 2 bases remained unmatched. The germline gives CDR1 SGHRS, CDR2 YFSETQ. This CDR3 has 14 residues. CDR3 bases: TGCGCCAGCAGGGGGACAGGGGGGAACTATGGCTACACCTTC. It specifies CASRGTGGNYGYTF. The whole variable domain, remainder taken from reference TRBV5-1 and TRBJ1-2, is KAGVTQTPRYLIKTRGQQVTLSCSPISGHRSVSWYQQTPGQGLQFLFEYFSETQRNKGNFPGRFSGRQFSNSRSEMNVSTLELGDSALYLCASRGTGGNYGYTFGSGTRLTVV.

V usage is TRBV4-1 and J usage is TRBJ2-7; D is uncertain. The CDR3 consists of 13 residues. In germline, CDR1 is MGHRA, CDR2 YSYEKL. Between the trimmed V and J ends, which lost 5 bases and 3 bases, there was a span of 11 bases. The CDR3 nucleotides read TGCGCCAGCAGCGTAACCGAAGACTACGAGCAGTACTTC. Translation: CASSVTEDYEQYF.

J is TRBJ2-7 and V is TRBV11-2; no clear D. Germline values: CDR1 SGHAT, CDR2 FQNNGV. The CDR3 consists of 15 residues. Trimming took 2 bases from V and 4 from J, leaving 15 bases between them. The CDR3 loop is CASSLWYRAGYEQYF. In DNA form, the CDR3 reads TGTGCCAGCAGCTTATGGTACCGGGCCGGGTACGAGCAGTACTTC.

The gene calls are TRBV28 and TRBJ1-5; D might be TRBD1 (6 bases). V shed 9 bases and J shed 4 bases, with 16 bases lying between them. The germline gives CDR1 MDHEN, CDR2 SYDVKM. This CDR3 has 14 residues. Written as DNA, the CDR3 is TGTGCCAGTTTACAGGGTTTCGGTAATCAGCCCCAGCATTTT. Its translation: CASLQGFGNQPQHF.

This chain joins TRBV11-2 and TRBJ1-1; maybe TRBD1 (5 bases). The germline V gene encodes CDR1 SGHAT and CDR2 FQNNGV. The CDR3 spans 14 residues. Trimming cost V 5 bases and J 4 bases, with 14 bases left between them. In DNA, the CDR3 is TGTGCCAGCAGCCCCTCGGGGGTGGGCACTGAAGCTTTCTTT. Translating it yields CASSPSGVGTEAFF.

The chain employs TRBV2 and TRBJ1-1, with D unresolved. V was shortened by 5 bases and J by 0 bases, with 7 bases between the two germline ends. The length of the CDR3 is 13 residues. Looked up from germline, CDR1 is SNHLY and CDR2 is FYNNEI. The CDR3 nucleotides read TGTGCCAGCAGTCGGGATCTGAACACTGAAGCTTTCTTT. Its translation is CASSRDLNTEAFF.

The genes are TRBV7-2 and TRBJ2-3; 9 nucleotides agree with TRBD2. The CDR3 totals 18 residues. In germline, CDR1 is SGHTA, CDR2 FQGNSA. J gave up 0 bases and V 5 bases, and 12 bases lay outside the gene matches. The DNA for the CDR3 is TGTGCCAGCAGCGCACACATACTAGCGGGTCCAAGCACAGATACGCAGTATTTT. Its translation: CASSAHILAGPSTDTQYF.

J is TRBJ1-1 and V is TRBV29-1; no definite D call. The V gene's germline CDR1 is SQVTM and CDR2 ANQGSEA. The V gene lost 4 bases and the J gene lost 2 bases, with 8 bases spanning the gap. The length of the CDR3 is 12 residues. CDR3 in amino acids: CSVGRSNTEAFF. CDR3 coding DNA: TGCAGCGTTGGGAGGAGCAACACTGAAGCTTTCTTT.

This chain joins TRBV7-9 and TRBJ2-3, with 14 bases identical to TRBD2. From germline, CDR1 is SEHNR and CDR2 FQNEAQ (reference sequence). The ends lost 5 bases at V and 0 bases at J; junction bases unmatched: 10. The CDR3 loop spans 19 amino acids. CDR3 sequence reads: CASSTTGTSGSTSTDTQYF. The CDR3 DNA sequence: TGTGCCAGCAGCACCACCGGGACTAGCGGGAGCACTAGCACAGATACGCAGTATTTT.

This sequence joins TRBV7-9 and TRBJ2-7, with 14 bases that match TRBD2. J was trimmed by 5 bases and V by 8 bases; bases with no gene match: 8. The CDR3 contains 15 residues. Germline CDR1 is SEHNR and CDR2 is FQNEAQ (reference sequence). The CDR3 sequence is CASSLGLAGVDEQYF. The CDR3 nucleotides read TGTGCCAGCTCTTTGGGACTAGCGGGAGTGGACGAGCAGTACTTC.

The CDR3 DNA reads as TGTGCCAGCAGCCGACAGGGGACGAACACTGAAGCTTTCTTT. Translation gives CASSRQGTNTEAFF. The chain joins TRBV4-2 to TRBJ1-1; 8 nucleotides agree with TRBD1. Trimming at V came to 4 bases and at J to 1 base, leaving 2 bases not matched to a gene. The CDR3 spans 14 residues. The germline gives CDR1 LGHNA, CDR2 YNFKEQ.

The chain couples TRBV30 to TRBJ2-1; unclear D gene. V was cut by 2 bases and J by 12 bases, with 11 bases left in between. CDR3 length: 11 residues. CDR1 is GTSNPN and CDR2 is SVGIG in the germline V gene (reference sequence). CDR3 coding DNA: TGTGCCTGGAGTACCACCAACCCGCAGTTCTTC. It codes for CAWSTTNPQFF.

The chain joins TRBV2 to TRBJ2-5; possibly TRBD1 for D (6 bases). V lost 6 bases and J lost 5, with 16 bases in between. Germline CDR1 is SNHLY and CDR2 is FYNNEI. The CDR3 sequence is 14 residues long. The CDR3 coding sequence is TGTGCCAGCAGGACAGGAGCCTTCGGGGAGACCCAGTACTTC. This encodes CASRTGAFGETQYF.

V is TRBV5-4 and J is TRBJ1-2, with TRBD1 matching 7 bases. Germline assignment: CDR1 SGHNT and CDR2 YYREEE (reference sequence). The CDR3 has 16 residues. V lost 3 bases, J lost 0 bases, and 8 bases stayed unmatched. The CDR3 protein is CASSYRQGNPNYGYTF. The CDR3 nucleotides are TGTGCCAGCAGCTACCGACAGGGCAACCCTAACTATGGCTACACCTTC.

In its sample, this clone is medium-sized (0.01 to 0.1%). This chain uses TRBV4-1 with TRBJ2-1; 7 bases agree with TRBD2. The V gene's germline CDR1 is MGHRA and CDR2 YSYEKL. The CDR3 contains 16 residues. J was trimmed by 12 bases and V by 4 bases; bases with no gene match: 18. The CDR3 reads CASSLDTGTTMLGQFF. CDR3 bases: TGCGCCAGCAGCCTAGATACCGGGACTACAATGTTAGGGCAGTTCTTC.

This chain joins TRBV19 and TRBJ2-5; the D is unclear. The CDR3 totals 14 residues. V dropped 9 bases and J dropped 5 bases, with 19 bases sitting between them. Germline CDR1 LNHDA, CDR2 SQIVND (reference sequence). CDR3 sequence: CASQNSQPWETQYF. CDR3 DNA: TGTGCCAGCCAAAACTCCCAACCCTGGGAGACCCAGTACTTC.

This chain connects TRBV5-5 to TRBJ1-1; 7 positions match TRBD1. Germline loops: CDR1 SGHKS, CDR2 YYEKEE (reference sequence). V trimming: 0 bases; J trimming: 3 bases; junction bases outside the gene matches: 2. This CDR3 contains 14 residues. The CDR3 nucleotides read TGTGCCAGCAGCTTGGGACAGGGACACACTGAAGCTTTCTTT. It translates to CASSLGQGHTEAFF.

The rearrangement uses TRBV29-1 and TRBJ2-1, with D tentatively TRBD2 (5 bases). This CDR3 comprises 12 residues. Trimming left V 4 bases short and J 4 bases short, with 8 bases between. Looked up from germline, CDR1 is SQVTM and CDR2 is ANQGSEA. The CDR3 region has the DNA TGCAGCGTTGGAGGGTGGTACAATGAGCAGTTCTTC. Translating it yields CSVGGWYNEQFF.

The chain uses TRBV9 and TRBJ2-2; 10 bases align to TRBD2. Germline trimming cut 2 bases from V and 2 bases from J; bases unmatched to any gene: 3. The CDR3 covers 16 residues. Looked up from germline, CDR1 is SGDLS and CDR2 is YYNGEE. CDR3 nucleotide sequence: TGTGCCAGCAGCGTGGCTAGCGGGAGAAACACCGGGGAGCTGTTTTTT. It translates to CASSVASGRNTGELFF.

There are a few counts of this clone. The chain combines TRBV6-5 with TRBJ1-2; unclear D gene. Trimming cost V 2 bases and J 4 bases, with 11 bases left between them. Germline V gene sequence: CDR1 MNHEY, CDR2 SVGAGI. This CDR3 contains 14 residues. CDR3 loop: CASSYGVFGYGYTF. CDR3 nucleotide sequence: TGTGCCAGCAGTTACGGGGTCTTTGGCTATGGCTACACCTTC.